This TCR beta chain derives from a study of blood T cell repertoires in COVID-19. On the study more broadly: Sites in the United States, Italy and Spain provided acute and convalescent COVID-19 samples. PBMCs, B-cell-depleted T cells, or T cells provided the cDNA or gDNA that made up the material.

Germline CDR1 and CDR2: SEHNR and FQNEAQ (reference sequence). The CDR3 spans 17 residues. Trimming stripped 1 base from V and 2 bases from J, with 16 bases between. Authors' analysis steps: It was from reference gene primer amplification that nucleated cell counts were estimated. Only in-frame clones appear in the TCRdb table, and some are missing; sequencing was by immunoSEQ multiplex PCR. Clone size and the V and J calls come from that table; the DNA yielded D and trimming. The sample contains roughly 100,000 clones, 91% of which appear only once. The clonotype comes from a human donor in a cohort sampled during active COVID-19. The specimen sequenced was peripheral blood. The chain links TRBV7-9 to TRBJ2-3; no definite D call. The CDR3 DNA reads TGTGCCAGCAGCTTAGTTGTATTAACCACAACCACAGATACGCAGTATTTT. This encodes CASSLVVLTTTTDTQYF.